This TCR beta chain is drawn from a study of T-cell memory formation after mild COVID-19. About the study: Largely, TCR clusters stayed within a single donor. The study's findings and limits: SARS-CoV-2 specificity of second-wave clones peaking day 37 was unconfirmed. CM and EM subsets held most contracting CD4+ clones; EMRA held CD8+ ones.

MiXCR was run by TCRdb on the 5' RACE reads, yielding one entry per CDR3 protein. The sample lists 300,000 to 400,000 distinct CDR3 sequences; 28% were seen once. CDR1 is SNHLY, CDR2 FYNNEI, per germline. The junction had 3 bases not matched to a gene; V was cut back by 5 bases and J by 3 bases. The CDR3 has 14 amino acids. With respect to this clonotype: Its matching antigen is unknown.

The sequencing sample was made of PBMCs or a T cell subset sorted from them (not recorded which). The V and J genes are TRBV2 and TRBJ2-2; TRBD2 matches at 7 bases. This receptor was identified in an adult woman who had mild COVID-19 (a few samples of this study predate the infection). Cell type and time point are not known. The CDR3, as DNA: TGTGCCAGCAGTCGGGACTATTACACCGGGGAGCTGTTTTTT. Translated, it gives CASSRDYYTGELFF.